The source of this T cell receptor beta chain is a study of CD8+ T cells in alopecia areata. Study information: People stayed on tofacitinib for 6 to 18 months, then stopped the drug for 6 months.

Broader study findings: Sequenced scalp T cells also include alphabeta T cells resident in normal skin. For lesional scalp, especially alopecia totalis/universalis, clonality was higher than in normal scalp. Tofacitinib significantly brought down scalp clonality and expanded CD8+ clones among top 100.

The germline CDR1 and CDR2 sequences are MGHDK and SYGVNS. The CDR3 has 17 residues. V gave up 3 bases and J gave up 8 bases; unmatched junction bases: 14. In regard to this clone: Its antigen is not known.

Treatment specified: oral pan-JAK inhibitor, 5-10 mg twice daily. Once RNA had been extracted, it was reverse transcribed into cDNA to act as the sequencing template. TCRdb's table, derived via immunoSEQ multiplex PCR, lists solely in-frame clones and lacks some. In the table there are over 70,000 clones, around 66% of which are singletons. This clonotype was sampled from a human donor with alopecia areata. This specimen was CD8+ T cells sorted from blood, taken at week 24, from a patient treated with tofacitinib. J is TRBJ2-1 and V is TRBV25-1; 9 bases map to TRBD2. The CDR3 DNA sequence: TGTGCCAGCAGTGACGGGGTAGCGGGAGTTGGTAGGGATGAGCAGTTCTTC. Its translation: CASSDGVAGVGRDEQFF. The full variable domain, completed using reference TRBV25-1 and TRBJ2-1, is EADIYQTPRYLVIGTGKKITLECSQTMGHDKMYWYQQDPGMELHLIHYSYGVNSTEKGDLSSESTVSRIRTEHFPLTLESARPSHTSQYLCASSDGVAGVGRDEQFFGPGTRLTVL.